This T cell receptor (beta chain) was captured by sequencing in a study of pediatric ulcerative colitis. The study's findings and limits: Blood samples from a couple of patients yielded substantially fewer templates and were excluded from blood-rectal overlap analysis. Ulcerative colitis patients shared more blood-rectal clones than controls.

V was shortened by 3 bases and J by 6 bases, with 23 bases between the two germline ends. CDR1 SSHAT and CDR2 FNYEAQ come from the germline V gene (reference sequence). This CDR3 comprises 17 residues. Colonoscopy and blood draw happened at the same time. The table came from immunoSEQ multiplex PCR; TCRdb's copy has only in-frame clones and leaves some out. This sample has 57,000 or so clones, with around 87% found just once. Comment on this clone: Its specificity is not known.

The sequenced sample was blood. This TCR came from a boy aged 5 to 17 who was a control in a study of pediatric ulcerative colitis. V and J are TRBV7-7 and TRBJ1-2; D is perhaps TRBD1 (6 bases). CDR3 loop: CASSFPPGGRGFNGYTF. The CDR3 nucleotides are TGTGCCAGCAGCTTCCCACCCGGTGGCAGGGGATTTAATGGCTACACCTTC.